This paragraph covers one T cell receptor (beta chain) sequence. This CDR3 has 14 amino acids. The V end was cut by 4 bases, the J end by 0 bases, with 9 bases between. Looked up from germline, CDR1 is LGHDT and CDR2 is YNNKEL (reference sequence). This specimen comes from a study of blood T cell repertoires in COVID-19. For the study at large: The origin of the acute and convalescent COVID-19 samples was the United States, Italy and Spain.

In the authors' methods: Nucleated cell counts were estimated from reference gene primer amplification. Using immunoSEQ multiplex PCR, the repertoire was profiled, and TCRdb retains in-frame clones only, with some absent. For V, J and clone size, that table is used; D and trimming come from the DNA. Of about 250,000 clones in the sample, roughly 82% were seen once. The material sequenced was peripheral blood. This clonotype was sampled from a woman older than 75 with active or convalescent COVID-19. The chain carries TRBV3-1 (or the pseudogene TRBV3-2) and TRBJ1-1, with a tentative D call TRBD1 (5 bases). In DNA, the CDR3 is TGTGCCAGCAGCCCCAGGGATTTGAACACTGAAGCTTTCTTT. Amino acid sequence: CASSPRDLNTEAFF.